This T cell receptor (beta chain) was sequenced in a study of T cells in Graves' hyperthyroidism and ophthalmopathy (dated by TCRdb to about 2019). Study-level background: Peripheral blood was sampled at the time of initial diagnosis, prior to any treatment. Thyroid tissue and blood T-cell repertoires from about six Graves' hyperthyroidism patients were also compared in the study. Prospective prediction of ophthalmopathy was tested in an independent validation cohort consisting of 18 to 20 hyperthyroidism patients and around 17 patients who later progressed to ophthalmopathy. The 100 or so discovery patients were randomly split 7:3 into training and test sets. After sampling, hyperthyroidism patients received methimazole starting at 30 mg daily, and ophthalmopathy patients received high-dose intravenous methylprednisolone. To identify TCR V-J signatures that set the groups apart, the researchers used a discovery cohort of 90 to 100 patients, made up of under 50 with Graves' ophthalmopathy and some 55 with stable Graves' hyperthyroidism. The paper reports TCR Vbeta CDR3 sequencing of 140 or so peripheral blood samples: 40 or so ophthalmopathy, over 70 hyperthyroidism and about 17 progressor patients.

Hyperthyroidism patients were aged 18 to 65 years and newly diagnosed, with disease duration of less than 2 months. Patients with uncontrolled infections, other autoimmune diseases, pregnancy or lactation were excluded. Diagnoses were established on the basis of clinical symptoms, serum thyroxine and TRAb, thyroid ultrasound, and orbital computed tomography. Blood from progressor patients was drawn when they were first diagnosed with hyperthyroidism, before any ophthalmopathy symptoms appeared. Ficoll-Paque density gradient centrifugation was used to isolate PBMCs from 8 to 10 ml of fresh peripheral blood. Progressor patients were first diagnosed with Graves' hyperthyroidism and then developed ophthalmopathy during follow-up. Total RNA was extracted using Trizol reagent, and RNA quality was assessed on an Agilent 2100 Bioanalyzer. Trimming removed 1 base from V and 0 bases from J; the gene matches leave 12 bases unexplained. From the cysteine through the phenylalanine, the CDR3 covers 18 amino acids. Only CDR3 DNA remains: 54 bases, in frame from the first base. CDR1 SGDLS and CDR2 YYNGEE are derived from the germline V gene.

The TCR beta CDR3 regions were amplified from RNA transcripts. A first-round RT-PCR of the TCR CDR3 used the HTBI primer set with the Qiagen OneStep RT-PCR kit. Libraries were constructed in a second round of multiplex PCR, after which size selection and purification were performed. Sequencing of the libraries was done on an Illumina HiSeq2000 using paired-end 100 bp reads. The original pipeline was this. SOAPnuke was used to process the raw data, with reads discarded if the reads contained adapters or uncalled bases, had a mean Phred below 15, or lacked an exact constant-primer or identifier match. COPE v1.2.5 was used to merge high-quality paired reads, and clonotypes were defined as unique nucleotide sequences. MiTCR v1.1 was used to align the clonotypes against IMGT TRBV, TRBD and TRBJ reference segments. The analysis included only V-J combinations with a frequency above 0.0001, which together covered roughly 99% of the repertoires. A TCS score was defined as the ratio of F50 (clonal expansion) to E x V (chaos), with BLOSUM62-based TCRdist applied between CDR3 peptides within each V-J. Welch's t-statistics and random forest reduced several hundred V-J features to some 14, which were used in a naive Bayes classifier (R e1071). TCRdb applied fastp at Q25 and MiXCR to the public reads, then kept only in-frame beta chains. Each entry is one CDR3 protein sequence, shown with its most common DNA and genes. For this entry, the V and J calls and clone size follow TCRdb and not the study's own pipeline. This sample gives more than 300,000 distinct CDR3 sequences in total; about 15% of them show up just once. Of the sample, 30% to 35% is held by the ten largest clones.

On this clonotype itself: Its target antigen remains unknown. Base quality data are lacking; no much larger clone is found one base away.

Study-wide conclusions, independent of this receptor: Sample size was not statistically predetermined, and investigators were not blinded to group allocation. In validation, the model predicted progression to ophthalmopathy a median of about 6.5 months before onset, with 65% to 71% sensitivity and just under 75% specificity. Most expanded thyroid clonotypes (frequency above 0.001) were also detected in blood, a finding suggesting that blood repertoires may reflect thyroid immune responses. A model built on a 13 V-J signature distinguished ophthalmopathy from stable hyperthyroidism, reaching around 87% sensitivity and approximately 83% specificity in cross-validation and 80%/75% in testing.

This sequence originates from a woman between 25 and 40 years old with Graves' hyperthyroidism that later progressed to Graves' ophthalmopathy. Source material: blood. The receptor chain draws on TRBV9 and TRBJ1-1, with TRBD1 identical over 7 junction bases. The CDR3 in this case is CASSVRDRPIVMNTEAFF. The DNA sequence follows: TGTGCCAGCAGCGTACGGGACAGACCAATAGTCATGAACACTGAAGCTTTCTTT.